Listed below are T cell receptor beta chains from one sample, sequenced in a study of Graves' ophthalmopathy and Graves' hyperthyroidism. One entry per CDR3 protein, called by TCRdb with MiXCR from the multiplex PCR reads. The data contain 650,000 to 900,000 distinct CDR3 sequences, roughly two fifths of them singletons. The sequenced material came from peripheral blood. These receptors were taken from an adult man with Graves' ophthalmopathy. The CDR3 runs from the conserved cysteine through the conserved F or W.

v_call,j_call,cdr3_length,cdr3_aa
TRBV5-1,TRBJ2-6,16,CASSLQASSGANVLTF
TRBV10-3,TRBJ1-1,15,CAISGTGNLNTEAFF
TRBV10-3,TRBJ1-2,13,CASSRDSWDGYTF
TRBV7-9,TRBJ2-7,12,CASDQGTYEQYF
TRBV29-1,TRBJ2-7,12,CSVVGGSYEQYF
TRBV7-9,TRBJ1-4,18,CASSLAQTSLATNEKLFF
TRBV25-1,TRBJ2-7,15,CASSADQGQGYEQYF
TRBV5-6,TRBJ1-5,14,CASSFGRANQPQHF
TRBV3-1,TRBJ2-5,15,CASSRRGTSEETQYF
TRBV25-1,TRBJ2-2,15,CASSETFRYTGELFF
TRBV7-9,TRBJ2-5,15,CASSPGLAPQETQYF
TRBV24-1,TRBJ1-5,16,CASAPGQGPQNQPQHF